The entry below gives a single T cell receptor beta chain sequence along with its context. Spike-ins of synthetic TCR analog templates went into each PCR. Profiling relied on immunoSEQ multiplex PCR, and the TCRdb table lists in-frame clones only, not all of them. The data show roughly 120,000 clones, 75% to 90% seen once. This sample stems from a study of PD-L1 blockade in urothelial cancer. Study overall: Patients had undergone 0 to 3 prior chemotherapy regimens. Analyses used blood from 3 weeks (second dose) and 6 weeks after treatment start.

Germline CDR1 and CDR2: SGHVS and FNYEAQ. The CDR3 loop spans 14 amino acids. V gave up 3 bases and J gave up 4 bases, with 10 bases separating them. The time point denotes: peripheral blood 6 weeks after treatment start. V usage is TRBV7-6 and J usage is TRBJ2-1; possibly TRBD2 for D (5 bases). The sample consisted of PBMCs, taken around atezolizumab (anti-PD-L1) treatment. The TCR sequence derives from a man in his 60s with urothelial cancer. As DNA, the CDR3 is TGTGCCAGCAGCTTCCGAGGAGGATACAATGAGCAGTTCTTC. Protein: CASSFRGGYNEQFF.